This T cell receptor beta chain was recorded in a study of T cells in tuberculosis. General study points: Active tuberculosis alpha repertoires lay closer to GMM-specific TCRs than controls'.

In regard to this clone: The target antigen is unknown.

The CDR3 extends over 16 amino acids. Trimming removed 3 bases from V and 5 bases from J; junction bases left unmatched: 10. CDR1 is KGHSH and CDR2 is LQKENI in the germline V gene. Only in-frame clones appear in the TCRdb table, and some are missing; sequencing was by immunoSEQ multiplex PCR. The data hold 40,000 to 45,000 clones, with about 94% observed a single time. The V and J genes are TRBV18 and TRBJ1-1; 9 nucleotides align to TRBD1. The sample was PBMCs. The sequence came from a donor between 10 and 29 years old with latent tuberculosis or without tuberculosis infection. Some clones in this sample may be carry-over from other donors' samples. CDR3 residues: CASSPTGTGYGTEAFF. The CDR3 bases are TGTGCCAGCTCACCCACCGGGACAGGGTATGGGACTGAAGCTTTCTTT.